This is a list of T cell receptor beta chains from one sample in a study of blood T cell repertoires in COVID-19. Sequencing used immunoSEQ multiplex PCR; TCRdb keeps in-frame clones, though not all of them. The profile covers around 180,000 clones, with less than 85% appearing a single time and roughly 12% taken by the ten largest. The sample taken for sequencing was PBMCs or T cells enriched from blood (not recorded which). All receptors come from a man aged 45-60 years who had recovered from COVID-19. CDR3s leave out the opening cysteine and the closing phenylalanine or tryptophan. A D gene is named only where the DNA matches it firmly. Clone size is given for some rows only: seen once, a few or many times, or a class if the clone is expanded.

cdr3_length d_call clone_size v_call cdr3_aa
12 NA NA TRBV5-1 ASSLGAAQETQY
13 TRBD1 NA TRBV4-3 ASSQGGQRNYGYT
11 NA NA TRBV7-9 ASSYQKEETQY
12 TRBD1 once TRBV28 ASSSGDRGLSYT
14 TRBD1 NA TRBV9 ASSVGKTGGIGELF
11 NA NA TRBV7-6 ASSLSGYYEQY
13 TRBD1 NA TRBV15 ATSRGSRDRVQQY
14 TRBD1 few TRBV7-8 ASSLVSQGAHNGYT
11 NA once TRBV29-1 SAMTGLNTEAF
14 NA NA TRBV4-2 ASSQEYGQFNSPLH
11 TRBD1 NA TRBV6-5 ASSYTGGSPLH
11 TRBD1 NA TRBV3-1/TRBV3-2 ASSPGQGREAF
13 TRBD1 NA TRBV4-1 ASTQKGGAMTEAF
12 TRBD2 NA TRBV7-8 ASSRAGGNDEQY
14 TRBD1 NA TRBV11-3 ASSPGRVQGATEAF
13 TRBD1 NA TRBV7-9 ASSFPGGAKNIQY
11 NA NA TRBV27 ASSLRQGWGYT
13 NA NA TRBV7-9 ASSPQGRENYGYT
10 TRBD1 NA TRBV11-2 ASSYGQGGYT